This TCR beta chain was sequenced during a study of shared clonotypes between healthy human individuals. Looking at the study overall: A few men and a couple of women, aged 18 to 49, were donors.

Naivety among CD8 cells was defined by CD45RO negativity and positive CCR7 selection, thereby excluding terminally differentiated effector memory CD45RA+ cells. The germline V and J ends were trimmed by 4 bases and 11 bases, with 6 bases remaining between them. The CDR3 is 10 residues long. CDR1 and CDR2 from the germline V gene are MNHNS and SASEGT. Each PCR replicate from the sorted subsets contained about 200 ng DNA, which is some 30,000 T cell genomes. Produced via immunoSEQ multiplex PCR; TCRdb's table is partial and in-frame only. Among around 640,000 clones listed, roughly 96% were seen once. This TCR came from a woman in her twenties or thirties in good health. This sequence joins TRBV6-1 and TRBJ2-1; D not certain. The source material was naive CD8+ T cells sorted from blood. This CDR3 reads CASSVPKQFF. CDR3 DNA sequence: TGTGCCAGCAGTGTCCCAAAGCAGTTCTTC.